The following is a TCR beta chain sequence with its context. Its antigen is undetermined. CDR1 is SGHTA and CDR2 is FQGTGA in the germline V gene. This CDR3 is 17 amino acids long. Losses at the gene ends were 4 bases for V and 0 bases for J; bases not matched to a gene: 7. The donors (healthy individuals) were bone marrow donors. This sample was included in a study of cytomegalovirus exposure and HLA in healthy donors. The primer mix had 60 Vbeta and 13 Jbeta primers. Here immunoSEQ multiplex PCR was the method, and the copy in TCRdb shows in-frame clones only, minus some. The sample contains about 140,000 clones, roughly 80% of which appear only once. Overall study findings and caveats: A missense DCLRE1C variant was associated with V- and J-gene trimming of TCR beta chains in a later analysis, and an independent cohort replicated the association. The study designated 150 or so TCR beta chains cytomegalovirus-associated.

The receptor was derived from a man aged 35-49 years in good health and CMV-seronegative. The genes are TRBV7-3 and TRBJ2-3, with 10 positions matching TRBD1. Sequencing used PBMCs. CDR3 coding DNA: TGTGCCAGCAGCTCAGGACAGGGGGATGCTAGCACAGATACGCAGTATTTT. This gives the protein CASSSGQGDASTDTQYF.